This is a list of T cell receptor beta chains from one sample in a study of cytomegalovirus exposure and HLA in healthy donors. Measured with immunoSEQ multiplex PCR; TCRdb has only the in-frame clones, and not every one. Seen here are about 130,000 clones, around 77% observed once, and the top ten hold over 4%. The source material was PBMCs. The receptors were gathered from a man aged 30 to 45 in good health. CDR3s include the opening cysteine and the closing phenylalanine or tryptophan. D genes are given only for firm matches. Only some rows state a clone size, as once, few, many or a class for expanded clones.

j_gene	d_gene	v_gene	len	abundance	CDR3nt	CDR3aa
TRBJ2-7	TRBD2	TRBV30	15	NA	TGTGCCTGGGGCGCATCGACTAGCGCTGCCTACGAGCAGTACTTC	CAWGASTSAAYEQYF
TRBJ2-2	NA	TRBV15	15	NA	TGTGCCACCAGCGGCCGGGACAAATACACCGGGGAGCTGTTTTTT	CATSGRDKYTGELFF
TRBJ1-5	TRBD1	TRBV30	13	NA	TGTGCCTGGGGGGACAGCTACAATCAGCCCCAGCATTTT	CAWGDSYNQPQHF
TRBJ2-3	TRBD1	TRBV6-4	14	NA	TGTGCCAGCAGCCAGGGACAGGCCGCAGATACGCAGTATTTT	CASSQGQAADTQYF
TRBJ2-5	TRBD2	TRBV28	15	once	TGTGCCAGCACCTACGATTTAGCGGGAGAAGAGACCCAGTACTTC	CASTYDLAGEETQYF
TRBJ1-2	NA	TRBV28	12	NA	TGTGCCAGCAGAGAGGACATCTATGGCTACACCTTC	CASREDIYGYTF
TRBJ1-1	NA	TRBV10-3	15	NA	TGTGCCATCAGTGAGTCGAGGGGAGGAGAGACTGAAGCTTTCTTT	CAISESRGGETEAFF
TRBJ1-5	TRBD1	TRBV27	18	once	TGTGCCAGCAGTTTACACCGGGACAGGGATGTCCGCAATCAGCCCCAGCATTTT	CASSLHRDRDVRNQPQHF
TRBJ2-7	NA	TRBV10-1	14	few	TGCGCCAGCAGTGATCCGGGGATGGCCTACGAGCAGTACTTC	CASSDPGMAYEQYF
TRBJ2-7	TRBD1	TRBV27	14	NA	TGTGCCAGCAGCCGCAGAGGGGGCACCTACGAGCAGTACTTC	CASSRRGGTYEQYF
TRBJ2-7	NA	TRBV7-2	14	NA	TGTGCCAGCAGCTGGGGCCCACAGGGCTATGAGCAGTACTTC	CASSWGPQGYEQYF
TRBJ2-3	TRBD2	TRBV5-1	16	NA	TGCGCCAGCAGCTTTTCGGCGGGAGTTAGCACAGATACGCAGTATTTT	CASSFSAGVSTDTQYF
TRBJ2-7	TRBD1	TRBV28	15	NA	TGTGCCAGCAGAACTGGCTGGGACAGGGGCTACGAGCAGTACTTC	CASRTGWDRGYEQYF
TRBJ2-7	NA	TRBV6-6	13	NA	TGTGCCAGCAGTTACTTCCTCTCCTACGAGCAGTACTTC	CASSYFLSYEQYF
TRBJ2-1	TRBD2	TRBV28	14	NA	TGTGCCAGCACCCAACCCGGGACTAGCGTTGAGCAGTTCTTC	CASTQPGTSVEQFF
TRBJ2-3	NA	TRBV28	12	few	TGTGCCAGCAGTTCGTTAACAGATACGCAGTATTTT	CASSSLTDTQYF
TRBJ2-7	NA	TRBV9	17	NA	TGTGCCAGCAGCGTAGCGGGTAGCCCGGGCGGGTCCTACGAGCAGTACTTC	CASSVAGSPGGSYEQYF
TRBJ2-3	TRBD2	TRBV9	15	NA	TGTGCCAGCAGCGTAACTAGCGCGTACACAGATACGCAGTATTTT	CASSVTSAYTDTQYF
TRBJ2-1	TRBD2	TRBV20-1	11	NA	TGCAGTGCTAGAGGCCGGGCGGGAGGGCTCTTC	CSARGRAGGLF
TRBJ2-3	NA	TRBV10-1	11	NA	TGCGCCAGCAGTGTTAGCGTTTTGGAGTATTTT	CASSVSVLEYF
TRBJ2-7	NA	TRBV6-5	15	NA	TGTGCCAGCAGTTACTCGGGACTCCTCTCCTACGAGCAGTACTTC	CASSYSGLLSYEQYF
TRBJ2-7	NA	TRBV18	15	NA	TGTGCCAGCTCACCAGGAGGGACGGGGAATCTGGAGCAGTACTTC	CASSPGGTGNLEQYF
TRBJ1-2	TRBD1	TRBV7-9	12	NA	TGTGCCAGCAGCTTCCAGGGGGCTGGCTACACCTTC	CASSFQGAGYTF
TRBJ2-1	TRBD2	TRBV6-6	16	NA	TGTGCCAGCAGTTACTTTACTAGCGGTGGGGCTAATGAGCAGTTCTTC	CASSYFTSGGANEQFF
TRBJ2-7	NA	TRBV5-4	12	NA	TGTGCCAGCAGTTACAACTCCTACGAGCAGTACTTC	CASSYNSYEQYF
TRBJ2-1	TRBD2	TRBV6-5	15	NA	TGTGCCAGCAGTTACTCGAGACTAGCGGGAACTGAGCAGTTCTTC	CASSYSRLAGTEQFF
TRBJ1-2	TRBD1	TRBV9	14	NA	TGTGCCAGCAGCCCGGGACAGGGGAACTATGGCTACACCTTC	CASSPGQGNYGYTF
TRBJ2-1	TRBD1	TRBV5-6	19	NA	TGTGCCAGCAGCTCGTTGACAGGGATTCCTTTGAGCTCCTACAATGAGCAGTTCTTC	CASSSLTGIPLSSYNEQFF
TRBJ2-1	TRBD2	TRBV18	15	NA	TGTGCCAGCTCACCAATCGGGAGGGGACACAATGAGCAGTTCTTC	CASSPIGRGHNEQFF
TRBJ1-1	NA	TRBV30	13	NA	TGTGCCGTCAACCAAAAGAGGAACACTGAAGCTTTCTTT	CAVNQKRNTEAFF
TRBJ2-1	TRBD2	TRBV15	16	NA	TGTGCCACCACCTTGGGGGGGAGCGGGAGAGCGGATGAGCAGTTCTTC	CATTLGGSGRADEQFF